This entry describes one TCR beta chain. Produced via immunoSEQ multiplex PCR; TCRdb's table is partial and in-frame only. Among 110,000 to 150,000 clones listed, more than 80% were seen once. Per germline, CDR1 LGHNA and CDR2 YNFKEQ. The V gene lost 0 bases and the J gene lost 1 base, with 12 bases spanning the gap. The CDR3 consists of 17 residues. These data belong to a study of blood T cell repertoires in COVID-19. The TCR sequence derives from a human donor in a cohort sampled during active COVID-19. The V gene is TRBV4-2, the J gene TRBJ2-2, with D perhaps matching TRBD2 (6 bases). Material for sequencing was peripheral blood. The DNA for the CDR3 is TGTGCCAGCAGCCAAGATTATGGTAGCGGGAACACCGGGGAGCTGTTTTTT. Translating it yields CASSQDYGSGNTGELFF.